This T cell receptor beta chain was sequenced in a study of T-cell reconstitution after alpha-beta-depleted transplantation in children. As it was prepared, the TCRbeta library received unique molecular identifiers. TCRdb fed the PCR reads into MiXCR, producing one record per CDR3 protein. The repertoire has 100,000 to 120,000 distinct CDR3 sequences, approximately 6.4% of them found once; the top ten carry approximately 25%. The V gene lost 5 bases and the J gene lost 8 bases, with 19 bases spanning the gap. The CDR3 sequence is 15 residues long. The V gene's germline CDR1 is SEHNR and CDR2 FQNEAQ (reference sequence). This clonotype was detected many times. Its specificity is unknown. General study findings and limits: Roughly two months post-transplant, alpha-beta T cells reportedly originated from several hundred graft clones that had expanded.

This TCR came from a male patient under 10 years old who had a stem cell transplant for acute lymphoblastic leukemia, so the T cells may come from the graft donor. Specimen: PBMCs, mostly from graft donor cells, collected 360 days after TCRalphabeta/CD19-depleted stem cell transplant. The chain has TRBV7-9 and TRBJ2-1, with D possibly matching TRBD2 (5 bases). CDR3 sequence: CASSPGVAGVDEQFF. DNA of the CDR3: TGTGCCAGCAGCCCCGGGGTAGCCGGGGTAGATGAGCAGTTCTTC.